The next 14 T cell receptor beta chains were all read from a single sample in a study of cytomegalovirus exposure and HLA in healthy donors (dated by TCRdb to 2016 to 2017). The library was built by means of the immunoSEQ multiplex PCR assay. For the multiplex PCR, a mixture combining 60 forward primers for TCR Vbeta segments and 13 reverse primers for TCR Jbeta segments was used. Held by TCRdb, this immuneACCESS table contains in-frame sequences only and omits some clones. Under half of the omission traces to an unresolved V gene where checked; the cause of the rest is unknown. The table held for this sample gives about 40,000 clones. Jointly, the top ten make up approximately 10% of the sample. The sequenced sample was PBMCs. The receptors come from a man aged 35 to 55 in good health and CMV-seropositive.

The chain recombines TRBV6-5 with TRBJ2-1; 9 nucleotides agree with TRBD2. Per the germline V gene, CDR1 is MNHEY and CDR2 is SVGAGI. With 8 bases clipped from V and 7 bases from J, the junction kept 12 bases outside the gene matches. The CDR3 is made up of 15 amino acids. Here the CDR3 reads CASRKLAGMENEQFF. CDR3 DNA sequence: TGTGCCAGCCGCAAACTAGCGGGCATGGAAAATGAGCAGTTCTTC.

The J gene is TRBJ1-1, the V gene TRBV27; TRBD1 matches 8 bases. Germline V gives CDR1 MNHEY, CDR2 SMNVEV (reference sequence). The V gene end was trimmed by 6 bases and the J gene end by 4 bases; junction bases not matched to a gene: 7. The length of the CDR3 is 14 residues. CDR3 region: CASRGLDRGTEAFF. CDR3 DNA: TGTGCCAGCAGGGGACTCGACAGGGGCACTGAAGCTTTCTTT.

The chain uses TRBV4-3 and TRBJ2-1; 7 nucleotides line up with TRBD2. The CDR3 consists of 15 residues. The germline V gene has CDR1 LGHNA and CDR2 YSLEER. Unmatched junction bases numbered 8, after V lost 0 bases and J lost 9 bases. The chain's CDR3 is CASSQEWGGSSEQFF. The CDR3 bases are TGCGCCAGCAGCCAAGAATGGGGCGGGAGCTCTGAGCAGTTCTTC.

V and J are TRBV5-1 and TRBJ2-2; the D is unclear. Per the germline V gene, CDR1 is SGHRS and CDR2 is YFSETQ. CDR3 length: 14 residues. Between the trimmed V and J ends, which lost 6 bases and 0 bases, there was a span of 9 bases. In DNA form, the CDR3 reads TGCGCCAGCAACGACATATCGAACACCGGGGAGCTGTTTTTT. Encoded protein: CASNDISNTGELFF.

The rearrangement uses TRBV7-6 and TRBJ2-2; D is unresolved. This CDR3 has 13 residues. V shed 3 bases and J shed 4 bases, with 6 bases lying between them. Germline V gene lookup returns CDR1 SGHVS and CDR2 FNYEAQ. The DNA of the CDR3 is TGTGCCAGCAGCTTCGGCGGCACCGGGGAGCTGTTTTTT. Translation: CASSFGGTGELFF. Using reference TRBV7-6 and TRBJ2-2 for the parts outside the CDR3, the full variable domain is GAGVSQSPRYKVTKRGQDVALRCDPISGHVSLYWYRQALGQGPEFLTYFNYEAQQDKSGLPNDRFSAERPEGSISTLTIQRTEQRDSAMYRCASSFGGTGELFFGEGSRLTVL.

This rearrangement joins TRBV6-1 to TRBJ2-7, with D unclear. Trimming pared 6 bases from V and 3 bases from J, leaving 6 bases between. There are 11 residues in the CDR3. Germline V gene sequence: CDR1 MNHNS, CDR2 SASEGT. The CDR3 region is CASREYYEQYF. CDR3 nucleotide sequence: TGTGCCAGCAGGGAATACTACGAGCAGTACTTC.

The CDR3 region has the DNA TGCAGCGTTGAATCCCCGGGACTACCCTCGGATACGCAGTATTTT. The encoded protein is CSVESPGLPSDTQYF. The genes are TRBV29-1 and TRBJ2-3; TRBD2 matches 7 bases. CDR3 length equals 15 residues. With V trimmed by 2 bases and J by 6 bases, 11 bases remained unmatched. Germline CDR1 SQVTM, CDR2 ANQGSEA.

CDR3 bases: TGTGCCAGCAGACCAACTAGCGGGGGCACCGGGGAGCTGTTTTTT. Amino acid sequence: CASRPTSGGTGELFF. The chain joins TRBV21-1 to TRBJ2-2; the D call in the table, TRBD2, was not verified against the DNA. TRBV21-1 is flagged as a pseudogene. CDR3 size: 15 residues.

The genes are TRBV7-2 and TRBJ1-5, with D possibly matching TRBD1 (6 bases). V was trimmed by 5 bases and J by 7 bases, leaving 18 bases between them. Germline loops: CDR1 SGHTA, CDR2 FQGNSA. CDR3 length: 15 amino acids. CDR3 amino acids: CASSPQGTHTQPQHF. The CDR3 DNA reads TGTGCCAGCAGCCCCCAGGGGACACACACCCAGCCCCAGCATTTT.

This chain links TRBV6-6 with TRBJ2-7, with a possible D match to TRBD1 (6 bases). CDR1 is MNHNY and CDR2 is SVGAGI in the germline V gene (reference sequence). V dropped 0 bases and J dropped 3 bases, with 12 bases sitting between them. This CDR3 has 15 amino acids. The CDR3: CASSYSLDRVYEQYF. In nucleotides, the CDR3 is TGTGCCAGCAGTTACTCATTGGACAGAGTCTACGAGCAGTACTTC.

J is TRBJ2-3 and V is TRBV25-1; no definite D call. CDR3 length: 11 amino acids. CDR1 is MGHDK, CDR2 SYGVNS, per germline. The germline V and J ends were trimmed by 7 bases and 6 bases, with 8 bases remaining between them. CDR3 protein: CASTHGDTQYF. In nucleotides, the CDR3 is TGTGCCAGCACCCACGGGGATACGCAGTATTTT. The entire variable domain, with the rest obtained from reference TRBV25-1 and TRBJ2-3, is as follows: EADIYQTPRYLVIGTGKKITLECSQTMGHDKMYWYQQDPGMELHLIHYSYGVNSTEKGDLSSESTVSRIRTEHFPLTLESARPSHTSQYLCASTHGDTQYFGPGTRLTVL.

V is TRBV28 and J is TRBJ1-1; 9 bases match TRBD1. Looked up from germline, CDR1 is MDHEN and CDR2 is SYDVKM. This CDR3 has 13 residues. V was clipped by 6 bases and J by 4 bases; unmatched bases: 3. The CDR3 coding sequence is TGTGCCAGCAGAGGACAGGGGACCACTGAAGCTTTCTTT. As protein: CASRGQGTTEAFF.

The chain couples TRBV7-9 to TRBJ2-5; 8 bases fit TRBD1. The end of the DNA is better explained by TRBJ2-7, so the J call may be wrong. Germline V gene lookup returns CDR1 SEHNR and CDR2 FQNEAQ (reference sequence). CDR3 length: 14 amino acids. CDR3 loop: CASSSGQATYEQYF. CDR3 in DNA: TGTGCCAGCAGCTCGGGACAGGCGACCTACGAGCAGTACTTC.

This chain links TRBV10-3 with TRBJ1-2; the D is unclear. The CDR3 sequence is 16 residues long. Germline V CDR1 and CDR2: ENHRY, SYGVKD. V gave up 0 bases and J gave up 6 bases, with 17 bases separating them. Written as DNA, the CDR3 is TGTGCCATCAGTGAGTCTCTGCTGTCCGGGAGGGATGGCTACACCTTC. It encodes CAISESLLSGRDGYTF.